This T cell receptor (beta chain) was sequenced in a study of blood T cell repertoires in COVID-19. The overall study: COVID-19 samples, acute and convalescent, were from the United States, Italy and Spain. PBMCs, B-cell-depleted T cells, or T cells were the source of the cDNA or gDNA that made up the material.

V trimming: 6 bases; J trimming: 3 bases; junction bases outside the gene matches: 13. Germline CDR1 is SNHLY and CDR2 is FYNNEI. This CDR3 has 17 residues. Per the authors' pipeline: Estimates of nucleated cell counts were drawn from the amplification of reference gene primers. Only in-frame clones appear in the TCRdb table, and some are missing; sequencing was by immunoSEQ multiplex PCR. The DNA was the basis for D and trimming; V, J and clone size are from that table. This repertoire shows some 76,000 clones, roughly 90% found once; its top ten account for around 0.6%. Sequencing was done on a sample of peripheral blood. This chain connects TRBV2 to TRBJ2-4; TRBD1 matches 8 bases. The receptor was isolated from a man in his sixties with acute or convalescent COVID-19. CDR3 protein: CASRGAGGVFGKNIQYF. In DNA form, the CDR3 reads TGTGCCAGCAGAGGGGCAGGGGGCGTTTTCGGCAAAAACATTCAGTACTTC.